A single sample is the source of the 22 T cell receptor beta chains below, sequenced in a study of blood T cell repertoires in COVID-19 (dated by TCRdb to the early 2020s). The library was generated by the immunoSEQ multiplex PCR assay. Drawn from immuneACCESS, this table holds only the in-frame rearrangements with V and J called that TCRdb kept. Clones are partly lost; checked studies trace under half to an unresolved V gene and leave the rest unexplained. Recorded for this sample are 100,000 to 150,000 clones; around 85% of them occurred a single time. The ten largest clones capture 3.2% of the sample. What was sequenced was peripheral blood. The receptors originated from a woman older than 75 with COVID-19, enrolled during active disease.

To note about this clone: Other nucleotide sequences in the sample specify the same CDR3. The V gene is TRBV27, the J gene TRBJ1-5; weak D call: TRBD1 (6 bases). Germline-derived CDR1 and CDR2 are MNHEY and SMNVEV (reference sequence). With 2 bases removed from V and 4 bases from J, the gap between germline ends came to 9 bases. The CDR3 is 14 residues long. CDR3 nucleotide sequence: TGTGCCAGCAGTTTAAAAGGGGGTAATCAGCCCCAGCATTTT. Translating it yields CASSLKGGNQPQHF.

Here the CDR3 DNA reads TGTGCCACCAGTGATTCCGGGACAGGCTATGGCTACACCTTC. This gives the protein CATSDSGTGYGYTF. This chain connects TRBV24-1 to TRBJ1-2, with 8 bases that match TRBD1. The trim removed 2 bases at V and 4 bases at J, leaving 2 bases unmatched. The CDR3 loop spans 14 amino acids. CDR1 and CDR2 (germline): KGHDR, SFDVKD.

V and J are TRBV7-2 and TRBJ1-1; a weak D match, TRBD1 (6 bases). The CDR3 length is 15 residues. Trimming took off 4 bases at V and 1 base at J, with 13 bases between the two ends. The V gene's germline CDR1 is SGHTA and CDR2 FQGNSA. CDR3 bases: TGTGCCAGCAGCTCGATTGGGACATCGAACACTGAAGCTTTCTTT. Amino acids: CASSSIGTSNTEAFF.

The J gene is TRBJ2-2, the V gene TRBV28, with TRBD2 matching 8 bases. V trimming: 3 bases; J trimming: 1 base; junction bases outside the gene matches: 1. This CDR3 comprises 15 residues. Germline-derived CDR1 and CDR2 are MDHEN and SYDVKM. The CDR3 sequence is CASSFGRGNTGELFF. CDR3 nucleotide sequence: TGTGCCAGCAGTTTCGGGAGGGGGAACACCGGGGAGCTGTTTTTT. Based on the CDR3 plus reference TRBV28 and TRBJ2-2, the full variable domain is DVKVTQSSRYLVKRTGEKVFLECVQDMDHENMFWYRQDPGLGLRLIYFSYDVKMKEKGDIPEGYSVSREKKERFSLILESASTNQTSMYLCASSFGRGNTGELFFGEGSRLTVL.

The rearrangement links TRBV3-1 (or the pseudogene TRBV3-2) to TRBJ2-3; D is perhaps TRBD1 (6 bases). The germline V and J ends were trimmed by 2 bases and 8 bases, with 11 bases remaining between them. Germline V CDR1 and CDR2: LGHDT, YNNKEL (reference sequence). The CDR3 has 13 residues. CDR3 sequence reads: CASSQLDSATQYF. The CDR3 region has the DNA TGTGCCAGCAGCCAACTGGACAGTGCTACGCAGTATTTT.

This rearrangement joins TRBV12-3 or TRBV12-4 to TRBJ1-1; the D gene is possibly TRBD1 (5 bases). The CDR3 length is 13 residues. V dropped 5 bases and J dropped 2 bases, with 9 bases sitting between them. CDR3 region: CASSRGLNTEAFF. For the CDR3, the DNA is TGTGCCAGCAGTAGGGGACTAAACACTGAAGCTTTCTTT.

The V and J genes are TRBV6-5 and TRBJ2-4; TRBD2 agrees at 13 bases. CDR1 MNHEY and CDR2 SVGAGI come from the germline V gene. The length of the CDR3 is 15 residues. V gave up 6 bases and J gave up 7 bases; unmatched junction bases: 6. The CDR3 spells CASSKLAGGQNIQYF. As DNA, the CDR3 is TGTGCCAGCAGCAAACTAGCGGGAGGGCAGAACATTCAGTACTTC.

J is TRBJ2-6 and V is TRBV28, with D tentatively TRBD2 (7 bases). The CDR3 consists of 15 residues. The germline V gene encodes CDR1 MDHEN and CDR2 SYDVKM. The ends were cut back, 7 bases at V and 3 bases at J, with 13 bases in the middle. DNA for the CDR3: TGTGCCAGCACCTCGGGGGGCAGTGGGGCCAACGTCCTGACTTTC. Translating gives CASTSGGSGANVLTF.

V and J are TRBV5-4 and TRBJ2-5; D perhaps matches TRBD2 (5 bases). The CDR3 is made up of 16 amino acids. Trimming pared 0 bases from V and 5 bases from J, leaving 17 bases between. The germline gives CDR1 SGHNT, CDR2 YYREEE (reference sequence). The CDR3 is CASSLDQRTRGETQYF. In nucleotides, the CDR3 is TGTGCCAGCAGCTTGGATCAGCGAACAAGAGGGGAGACCCAGTACTTC.

The gene calls are TRBV19 and TRBJ1-2, with 8 nucleotides matching TRBD1. Germline CDR1 and CDR2: LNHDA and SQIVND (reference sequence). The CDR3 has 16 amino acids. After removal of 3 bases from V and 5 bases from J, the junction contained 11 bases not matched to a gene. The CDR3 DNA reads TGTGCCAGTAGTATCTCTGGACCGGGACAGGCATATGGCTACACCTTC. It codes for CASSISGPGQAYGYTF. The full variable domain, with the rest looked up from reference TRBV19 and TRBJ1-2, is DGGITQSPKYLFRKEGQNVTLSCEQNLNHDAMYWYRQDPGQGLRLIYYSQIVNDFQKGDIAEGYSVSREKKESFPLTVTSAQKNPTAFYLCASSISGPGQAYGYTFGSGTRLTVV.

This chain joins TRBV10-1 and TRBJ2-7, with D perhaps matching TRBD2 (7 bases). Germline CDR1 is WNHNN and CDR2 is SYGVQD (reference sequence). The CDR3 runs to 19 residues. The CDR3 here is CGQLGGLPTRLASTYEQYF. CDR3 nucleotide sequence: TGCGGCCAACTCGGGGGGCTACCAACACGACTAGCTTCGACCTACGAGCAGTACTTC.

The rearrangement uses TRBV7-9 and TRBJ2-1, with D tentatively TRBD2 (5 bases). From germline, CDR1 is SEHNR and CDR2 FQNEAQ (reference sequence). V was shortened by 6 bases and J by 2 bases, with 14 bases between the two germline ends. The CDR3 length is 15 residues. This CDR3 is CASRGAAVTYNEQFF. CDR3 DNA: TGTGCCAGCAGGGGTGCAGCGGTAACCTACAATGAGCAGTTCTTC.

This clone was observed a handful of times. The chain joins TRBV4-3 to TRBJ2-1; a possible D gene is TRBD2 (6 bases). The CDR3 loop spans 15 amino acids. The germline gives CDR1 LGHNA, CDR2 YSLEER. Trimming pared 4 bases from V and 6 bases from J, leaving 16 bases between. The CDR3 DNA sequence: TGCGCCAGCAGCCCCTTGGCGGGAATGGTCAATGAGCAGTTCTTC. This translates into CASSPLAGMVNEQFF.

The chain couples TRBV25-1 to TRBJ1-1; no firm D call. Germline V CDR1 and CDR2: MGHDK, SYGVNS. The CDR3 totals 15 residues. V lost 4 bases, J lost 1 base, and 13 bases lay in between. The CDR3: CASSAVPPENTEAFF. The CDR3 DNA follows: TGTGCCAGCAGTGCAGTGCCCCCAGAGAACACTGAAGCTTTCTTT.

This chain connects TRBV21-1 to TRBJ2-5; TRBD1 is the table's D call and was not checked against the DNA. TRBV21-1 is annotated as a pseudogene. There are 16 residues in the CDR3. The DNA of the CDR3 is TGTGCCAGCAGCTCCCGCCGGCAAGACAGAAAAGAGACCCAGTACTTC. Its translation: CASSSRRQDRKETQYF.

The rearrangement joins TRBV28 to TRBJ1-3; D is undetermined. The length of the CDR3 is 15 residues. V was clipped by 3 bases and J by 0 bases, with 9 bases between them. The germline gives CDR1 MDHEN, CDR2 SYDVKM. CDR3 coding DNA: TGTGCCAGCAGTTTCTCTCCCAGCTCTGGAAACACCATATATTTT. Translation: CASSFSPSSGNTIYF.

The table lists this clone with a count of one. The V and J genes are TRBV2 and TRBJ2-5, with 9 positions matching TRBD2. This CDR3 contains 14 residues. The V and J ends lost 8 bases and 3 bases, in that order; junction bases with no gene match: 7. Per the germline V gene, CDR1 is SNHLY and CDR2 is FYNNEI. The chain's CDR3 is CASPGTSQEETQYF. As DNA, the CDR3 is TGTGCCAGCCCGGGGACTAGCCAAGAAGAGACCCAGTACTTC.

This sequence joins TRBV28 and TRBJ1-4; 7 bases map to TRBD1. Germline trimming cut 4 bases from V and 8 bases from J; bases unmatched to any gene: 10. The CDR3 extends over 15 amino acids. Germline V gene lookup returns CDR1 MDHEN and CDR2 SYDVKM. The CDR3 DNA reads as TGTGCCAGCAGTTCACCCGGCACAGGGGCCGAAAAACTGTTTTTT. Translating gives CASSSPGTGAEKLFF.

This chain connects TRBV2 to TRBJ1-2; TRBD1 matches 9 bases. CDR3 length: 15 amino acids. After removal of 5 bases from V and 5 bases from J, the junction contained 9 bases not matched to a gene. Germline V gene lookup returns CDR1 SNHLY and CDR2 FYNNEI. The CDR3 DNA follows: TGTGCCAGCAGTTCCAAACAGGGGGCAGGGTATGGCTACACCTTC. This sequence encodes CASSSKQGAGYGYTF.

The V call is TRBV2, the J call TRBJ2-1; 13 nucleotides line up with TRBD2. Germline assignment: CDR1 SNHLY and CDR2 FYNNEI. Unmatched junction bases numbered 6, after V lost 7 bases and J lost 3 bases. The CDR3 has 16 residues. In nucleotides, the CDR3 is TGTGCCAGCAACCCCACTAGCGGGAGGGACTACAATGAGCAGTTCTTC. Translated, it gives CASNPTSGRDYNEQFF.

The rearrangement links TRBV9 to TRBJ2-5; TRBD2 agrees at 8 bases. After removal of 1 base from V and 5 bases from J, the junction contained 4 bases not matched to a gene. CDR3 length equals 14 residues. Per the germline V gene, CDR1 is SGDLS and CDR2 is YYNGEE. The CDR3 sequence: CASSVSGSWETQYF. CDR3 coding DNA: TGTGCCAGCAGCGTAAGCGGGAGCTGGGAGACCCAGTACTTC.

The chain joins TRBV15 to TRBJ2-1; 11 bases are a match to TRBD2. The CDR3 sequence is 15 residues long. Per the germline V gene, CDR1 is LNHNV and CDR2 is YYDKDF (reference sequence). Germline trimming cut 2 bases from V and 6 bases from J; bases unmatched to any gene: 3. CDR3 sequence: CATSRLAGGSNEQFF. Written as DNA, the CDR3 is TGTGCCACCAGCAGACTAGCGGGGGGCAGCAATGAGCAGTTCTTC.